Reported below is one T cell receptor (beta chain). Here immunoSEQ multiplex PCR was the method, and the copy in TCRdb shows in-frame clones only, minus some. Of about 98,000 clones detected, roughly 90% appear once; the ten largest clones hold roughly 2%. Stated treatment: preoperative locoregional IRX-2 cytokine immunotherapy. Preoperative locoregional IRX-2 cytokine immunotherapy was tested in the phase Ib source study. The record originates from a study of preoperative IRX-2 immunotherapy in early breast cancer. Germline-derived CDR1 and CDR2 are MRHNA and SNTAGT. The CDR3 covers 11 residues. The trim removed 5 bases at V and 6 bases at J, leaving 1 base unmatched.

The clonotype was recovered from a human donor with breast cancer. V gene TRBV6-4 combines with J gene TRBJ2-7, with 7 nucleotides matching TRBD1. Specimen: tumor tissue, collected after IRX-2 immunotherapy. CDR3 DNA: TGTGCCAGCAGTCAGGGGGTCGAGCAGTACTTC. Protein sequence: CASSQGVEQYF.